This T cell receptor (beta chain) was recovered during a study of siplizumab effects on memory and regulatory T cells. As regards this clone: Its target is unknown. Other DNA sequences of this sample code for an identical CDR3.

V was trimmed by 0 bases and J by 2 bases, leaving 1 base between them. The CDR3 is made up of 12 amino acids. Germline CDR1 reads LNHNV; CDR2 reads YYDKDF (reference sequence). The repertoire was sequenced with immunoSEQ multiplex PCR; TCRdb's copy has only in-frame clones and lacks some. Of some 120,000 clones in the sample, around 94% were seen once. Study-level findings and limits: With siplizumab, mappable alloreactive CD4+ clones averaged about 70% Treg-derived, versus 25% to 30% in controls.

This TCR was recovered from a human donor in good health. This rearrangement joins TRBV15 to TRBJ2-5; D remains unclear. Sequencing was performed on non-Treg CD4+ T cells sorted from blood. The CDR3 region is CATSRDQETQYF. The CDR3 DNA sequence: TGTGCCACCAGCAGAGATCAAGAGACCCAGTACTTC.